This is a list of T cell receptor beta chains from one sample in a study of blood T cell repertoires in COVID-19. Some clones are missing from TCRdb's copy, which holds only in-frame ones; the method was immunoSEQ multiplex PCR. The sample consists of about 210,000 clones, approximately 75% of them appearing once. Sequenced sample: PBMCs or T cells enriched from blood (not recorded which). The receptors were gathered from a man between 35 and 55 years old who had recovered from COVID-19. Each CDR3 is given with its conserved first and last residue. The D gene is left open where the match is weak. Clone size is not always given. Where it is, it says once, few, many or a class for expanded clones.

TRBJ2-6 . . TRBV12-5 CASGLPTLSSGANVLTF TGTGCTAGTGGTTTGCCCACCTTGAGCTCTGGGGCCAACGTCCTGACTTTC
TRBJ1-1 . . TRBV30 CASTIRGANTEAFF TGTGCCTCCACAATCCGGGGGGCGAACACTGAAGCTTTCTTT
TRBJ1-1 few TRBD1 TRBV10-2 CASSGAPGQGNTEAFF TGCGCCAGCAGTGGCGCGCCGGGACAGGGGAACACTGAAGCTTTCTTT
TRBJ2-3 . . TRBV2 CATKSPRERATDTQYF TGTGCCACCAAAAGCCCCCGGGAAAGGGCCACAGATACGCAGTATTTT
TRBJ2-2 . TRBD2 TRBV29-1 CSARIPGAGGVGELFF TGCAGCGCCCGAATCCCGGGAGCGGGGGGGGTCGGGGAGCTGTTTTTT
TRBJ1-3 . TRBD1 TRBV7-9 CASSPGTGVGNTIYF TGTGCCAGCAGCCCAGGGACAGGCGTAGGAAACACCATATATTTT
TRBJ1-2 . . TRBV19 CASCPSMTSRGYTF TGTGCCAGTTGCCCTTCCATGACGTCGAGGGGCTACACCTTC
TRBJ2-2 . . TRBV29-1 CSASQGASTGELFF TGCAGCGCCTCACAGGGAGCCTCCACCGGGGAGCTGTTTTTT
TRBJ2-5 . TRBD2 TRBV7-6 CASSLSGRGVETQYF TGTGCCAGCAGCCTTAGCGGGAGGGGGGTGGAGACCCAGTACTTC
TRBJ1-1 . . TRBV10-2 CASSESAGETEAFF TGCGCCAGCAGTGAGTCTGCGGGGGAGACTGAAGCTTTCTTT
TRBJ2-7 . TRBD1 TRBV7-8 CASSRGQVNEQYF TGTGCCAGCAGCAGGGGACAGGTAAACGAGCAGTACTTC
TRBJ1-2 . TRBD1 TRBV5-1 CASSPPSGQGGGYTF TGCGCCAGCAGCCCGCCTTCGGGACAGGGAGGAGGCTACACCTTC
TRBJ2-1 . TRBD2 TRBV5-1 CASSFPATSGRNEQFF TGCGCCAGCAGCTTTCCCGCGACTAGCGGGAGGAATGAGCAGTTCTTC
TRBJ1-2 . . TRBV4-1 CASSQQGTGYGYTF TGCGCCAGCAGCCAACAGGGGACGGGCTATGGCTACACCTTC
TRBJ2-1 once . TRBV14 CASSQELRGNEQFF TGTGCCAGCAGCCAAGAATTACGAGGGAATGAGCAGTTCTTC
TRBJ1-3 . TRBD1 TRBV3-1/TRBV3-2 CASSQARTGRLHRLGNTVYF TGTGCCAGCAGCCAAGCTCGGACAGGTCGACTTCATCGTTTAGGAAACACCGTATATTTT
TRBJ2-5 . TRBD2 TRBV12-5 CASALGGRETQYF TGTGCTAGTGCCTTGGGAGGGAGGGAGACCCAGTACTTC
TRBJ1-1 . TRBD1 TRBV7-2 CASSLDSGGTVNTEAFF TGTGCCAGCAGCTTAGATTCGGGGGGGACAGTGAACACTGAAGCTTTCTTT
TRBJ1-1 . . TRBV5-1 CASSLEGVSRNTEAFF TGCGCCAGCAGCTTGGAGGGGGTATCGAGGAACACTGAAGCTTTCTTT
TRBJ2-7 many TRBD1 TRBV10-3 CAISAGTGSYEQYF TGTGCCATCAGTGCCGGGACAGGGTCCTACGAGCAGTACTTC
TRBJ2-7 once TRBD2 TRBV7-3 CASSLVRASGAYEQYF TGTGCCAGCAGCCTAGTGCGGGCTAGCGGAGCCTACGAGCAGTACTTC
TRBJ1-5 few . TRBV5-1 CASSLDVGGQPQHF TGCGCCAGCAGCTTGGATGTAGGGGGTCAGCCCCAGCATTTT
TRBJ2-7 . . TRBV11-1 CASSDMGLNYEQYF TGTGCCAGCAGCGACATGGGACTGAACTACGAGCAGTACTTC
TRBJ1-6 once . TRBV18 CASSPIQGNNSPLHF TGTGCCAGCTCACCTATACAGGGAAATAATTCACCCCTCCACTTT
TRBJ1-1 . TRBD1 TRBV30 CAWSLWDSTYTEAFF TGTGCCTGGAGTCTTTGGGACAGCACCTACACTGAAGCTTTCTTT
TRBJ2-1 . TRBD1 TRBV4-2 CASSQGQGADNEQFF TGTGCCAGCAGCCAAGGACAGGGGGCGGACAATGAGCAGTTCTTC
TRBJ1-6 . . TRBV11-2 CASRGGLINSPLHF TGTGCCAGCAGGGGGGGTTTGATTAATTCACCCCTCCACTTT
TRBJ2-7 . . TRBV11-3 CASSLGLPGEQYF TGTGCCAGCAGCTTAGGGTTGCCGGGCGAGCAGTACTTC
TRBJ1-1 . . TRBV12-3/TRBV12-4 CASSFGLNTEAFF TGTGCCAGCAGTTTCGGTCTGAACACTGAAGCTTTCTTT
TRBJ2-5 . TRBD2 TRBV3-1/TRBV3-2 CASSQGLVQETQYF TGTGCCAGCAGCCAGGGACTAGTCCAAGAGACCCAGTACTTC
TRBJ2-1 . TRBD1 TRBV6-5 CASSSPGTGLNEQFF TGTGCCAGCAGTTCCCCCGGGACAGGGTTGAATGAGCAGTTCTTC